These 10 T cell receptor beta chains share one sample of origin, sequenced in a study of shared clonotypes between healthy human individuals. This table comes from immunoSEQ multiplex PCR, and its TCRdb copy is limited to in-frame clones, with some not included. The sample lists some 490,000 clones, more than 75% occurring once. Sequencing was done on a sample of PBMCs. These TCRs come from a woman aged 40 to 50 in good health. Some clones in this sample may be carry-over from other donors' samples.

V is TRBV7-3 and J is TRBJ2-1, with TRBD2 matching over 12 bases. V lost 1 base, J lost 15 bases, and 7 bases stayed unmatched. This CDR3 spans 14 amino acids. Germline lookup yields CDR1 SGHTA and CDR2 FQGTGA. This CDR3 reads CASSLSTSGGPRFF. CDR3 sequence (DNA): TGTGCCAGCAGCTTAAGTACTAGCGGGGGGCCCCGGTTCTTC.

The J gene is TRBJ2-7, the V gene TRBV7-9; TRBD1 aligns across 8 bases. Germline loops: CDR1 SEHNR, CDR2 FQNEAQ (reference sequence). This CDR3 comprises 14 residues. Trimming cost V 5 bases and J 6 bases; bases outside gene matches: 9. CDR3 coding DNA: TGTGCCAGCAGCCCCCGGGACAGGACCTCCGAGCAGTACTTC. This codes for CASSPRDRTSEQYF.

The CDR3 here is CASSGGTKQETQYF. The CDR3 DNA follows: TGTGCCAGCAGTGGGGGGACGAAACAAGAGACCCAGTACTTC. V is TRBV25-1 and J is TRBJ2-5; D may correspond to TRBD1 or TRBD2 (5 bases each). The CDR3 loop spans 14 amino acids. V was clipped by 4 bases and J by 2 bases, with 11 bases between them. In germline, CDR1 is MGHDK, CDR2 SYGVNS.

This sequence joins TRBV4-1 and TRBJ2-4, with D perhaps assigned TRBD1 or TRBD2 (6 bases each). V shed 0 bases and J shed 7 bases, with 13 bases lying between them. The CDR3 totals 15 residues. Germline loops: CDR1 MGHRA, CDR2 YSYEKL. Written as DNA, the CDR3 is TGCGCCAGCAGCCAAGATGGGCAGGGGAGGAACATTCAGTACTTC. The encoded protein is CASSQDGQGRNIQYF.

The chain uses TRBV30 and TRBJ1-3; D might be TRBD1 (5 bases). The CDR3 runs 13 residues. V shed 8 bases and J shed 3 bases, with 14 bases lying between them. Germline V gives CDR1 GTSNPN, CDR2 SVGIG (reference sequence). CDR3 sequence (DNA): TGTGCCGGCGACAGCTCTTTTGGAAACACCATATATTTT. Translated: CAGDSSFGNTIYF.

This rearrangement joins TRBV19 to TRBJ2-7; D is tentatively TRBD1 or TRBD2 (5 bases each). With 9 bases removed from V and 5 bases from J, the gap between germline ends came to 29 bases. Germline loops: CDR1 LNHDA, CDR2 SQIVND (reference sequence). The CDR3 sequence is 17 residues long. CDR3 bases: TGTGCCAGGACCCCCCCCGAGGGGAATGAGGTAATCCACGAGCAGTACTTC. Protein: CARTPPEGNEVIHEQYF.

This chain links TRBV5-1 with TRBJ1-5; no firm D call. Germline CDR1 SGHRS, CDR2 YFSETQ. V was shortened by 4 bases and J by 0 bases, with 11 bases between the two germline ends. This CDR3 region has 15 residues. The CDR3 reads CASSRDGYSNQPQHF. The CDR3 region has the DNA TGCGCCAGCAGCCGAGACGGGTATAGCAATCAGCCCCAGCATTTT. Together with reference TRBV5-1 and TRBJ1-5, the CDR3 gives the full variable domain: KAGVTQTPRYLIKTRGQQVTLSCSPISGHRSVSWYQQTPGQGLQFLFEYFSETQRNKGNFPGRFSGRQFSNSRSEMNVSTLELGDSALYLCASSRDGYSNQPQHFGDGTRLSIL.

The chain is built from TRBV27 and TRBJ1-2; unclear D gene. The V and J ends lost 10 bases and 1 base respectively, with 10 bases between them. Germline loops: CDR1 MNHEY, CDR2 SMNVEV (reference sequence). The length of the CDR3 is 12 residues. CDR3 in amino acids: CATRSVNYGYTF. DNA of the CDR3: TGTGCCACCCGGTCAGTTAACTATGGCTACACCTTC.

A few counts support this clone. This CDR3 is CASSQESGYAGELFF. Here the CDR3 DNA reads TGTGCCAGCAGCCAAGAATCCGGGTATGCCGGGGAGCTGTTTTTT. The rearrangement uses TRBV4-2 and TRBJ2-2; D unclear. CDR3 length: 15 amino acids. Per germline, CDR1 LGHNA and CDR2 YNFKEQ. Trimming pared 0 bases from V and 6 bases from J, leaving 11 bases between.

Of note for this clone: This specimen includes other DNA sequences encoding the same CDR3. The rearrangement uses TRBV11-2 and TRBJ1-3; no definite D call. This CDR3 is 12 amino acids long. Deletions cut 3 bases from V and 1 base from J, with 1 base between. The V gene's germline CDR1 is SGHAT and CDR2 FQNNGV. The CDR3 region has the DNA TGTGCCAGCAGCTTTTCTGGAAACACCATATATTTT. Translated, it gives CASSFSGNTIYF. The full variable domain, rest sourced from reference TRBV11-2 and TRBJ1-3, is EAGVAQSPRYKIIEKRQSVAFWCNPISGHATLYWYQQILGQGPKLLIQFQNNGVVDDSQLPKDRFSAERLKGVDSTLKIQPAKLEDSAVYLCASSFSGNTIYFGEGSWLTVV.